These 31 T cell receptor beta chains share one sample of origin, sequenced in a study of T-cell reconstitution after alpha-beta-depleted transplantation in children. Unique molecular identifiers tagged the TCRbeta library. TCRdb re-derived calls from the PCR reads in MiXCR, one entry per CDR3 protein. In the table there are hundreds of thousands of distinct CDR3 sequences, more than 20% of which are singletons. The sequencing here drew on PBMCs, mostly from graft donor cells, taken 360 days after TCRalphabeta/CD19-depleted stem cell transplant. The origin of the receptors is a female patient aged 2-15 years who had a stem cell transplant for congenital amegakaryocytic thrombocytopenia, so the T cells may come from the graft donor.

The rearrangement links TRBV7-2 to TRBJ2-5; TRBD1 aligns across 9 bases. Germline V gene lookup returns CDR1 SGHTA and CDR2 FQGNSA. CDR3 length equals 16 residues. Trimming cost V 1 base and J 6 bases; bases outside gene matches: 9. In DNA, the CDR3 is TGTGCCAGCAGCTTAGTTGCGGGACAGGGTTTGAAGACCCAGTACTTC. Protein: CASSLVAGQGLKTQYF.

V gene TRBV28 combines with J gene TRBJ2-2; no reliable D call. Germline V CDR1 and CDR2: MDHEN, SYDVKM. This CDR3 spans 13 amino acids. The germline V and J ends were trimmed by 4 bases and 3 bases, with 6 bases remaining between them. This CDR3 is CASSSPHTGELFF. For the CDR3, the DNA is TGTGCCAGCAGTTCCCCCCACACCGGGGAGCTGTTTTTT.

The chain links TRBV15 to TRBJ2-1; 7 bases fit TRBD2. Looked up from germline, CDR1 is LNHNV and CDR2 is YYDKDF (reference sequence). This CDR3 has 16 amino acids. Trimming at V came to 0 bases and at J to 3 bases, leaving 5 bases not matched to a gene. DNA for the CDR3: TGTGCCACCAGCAGAGATTCGGCGGGAGTCTACAATGAGCAGTTCTTC. It is translated as CATSRDSAGVYNEQFF.

This clonotype showed up just a few times. The chain recombines TRBV30 with TRBJ2-7; no reliable D call. The CDR3 spans 11 residues. CDR1 and CDR2 (germline): GTSNPN, SVGIG (reference sequence). Deletions cut 2 bases from V and 7 bases from J, with 9 bases between. The CDR3 nucleotides read TGTGCCTGGAGTCAAAAGGGAGAGCAGTACTTC. It translates to CAWSQKGEQYF.

In nucleotides, the CDR3 is TGCAGTGCTGCCGGAGCGGGAGGGCCAGATACGCAGTATTTT. It codes for CSAAGAGGPDTQYF. V gene TRBV20-1 combines with J gene TRBJ2-3; 10 bases map to TRBD2. The CDR3 spans 14 residues. Germline V lookup: CDR1 DFQATT, CDR2 SNEGSKA (reference sequence). Trimming at V came to 5 bases and at J to 4 bases, leaving 6 bases not matched to a gene.

This clonotype occurred a few times. The chain combines TRBV7-2 with TRBJ2-1, with TRBD2 matching over 7 bases. This CDR3 contains 16 residues. Germline V lookup: CDR1 SGHTA, CDR2 FQGNSA. The trim removed 1 base at V and 5 bases at J, leaving 8 bases unmatched. This CDR3 reads CASSLEPSSGDNEQFF. The CDR3 DNA reads as TGTGCCAGCAGCTTAGAACCGTCTAGCGGCGACAATGAGCAGTTCTTC.

This chain joins TRBV15 and TRBJ1-4; D is undetermined. The CDR3 runs 19 residues. Germline CDR1 reads LNHNV; CDR2 reads YYDKDF (reference sequence). The V end lost 1 base, the J end lost 8 bases, and 26 bases lay between the germline ends. The CDR3 is CATSRVKSWAVGEGEKLFF. The CDR3, as DNA: TGTGCCACCAGCAGAGTCAAGTCGTGGGCAGTCGGGGAGGGCGAAAAACTGTTTTTT.

This sequence joins TRBV12-3 or TRBV12-4 and TRBJ2-3, with TRBD2 matching 9 bases. Losses at the gene ends were 5 bases for V and 2 bases for J; bases not matched to a gene: 5. The CDR3 has 15 residues. CDR3 amino acids: CASSVLAGYTDTQYF. The CDR3 DNA sequence: TGTGCCAGCAGTGTACTAGCGGGCTACACAGATACGCAGTATTTT.

This clonotype turned up a few times. The rearrangement joins TRBV27 to TRBJ2-1; the match to TRBD2 covers 8 bases. V lost 3 bases and J lost 7; bases outside the gene matches: 8. From germline, CDR1 is MNHEY and CDR2 SMNVEV (reference sequence). The CDR3 is 15 residues long. This CDR3 reads CASSFGPGGMNEQFF. DNA of the CDR3: TGTGCCAGCAGTTTCGGCCCGGGGGGGATGAATGAGCAGTTCTTC.

This clonotype was picked up many times. The V and J genes are TRBV5-1 and TRBJ1-5, with 8 bases that match TRBD1. Germline values: CDR1 SGHRS, CDR2 YFSETQ. V was clipped by 1 base and J by 6 bases; unmatched bases: 0. The CDR3 spans 13 residues. The CDR3 spells CASSLTGGQPQHF. The CDR3 DNA reads TGCGCCAGCAGCTTGACAGGGGGTCAGCCCCAGCATTTT.

V is TRBV20-1 and J is TRBJ2-2; 8 bases line up with TRBD1. The CDR3 loop spans 14 amino acids. Germline V lookup: CDR1 DFQATT, CDR2 SNEGSKA (reference sequence). The ends lost 4 bases at V and 4 bases at J; junction bases unmatched: 5. The CDR3 DNA sequence: TGCAGTGCTATCGACAGGGGCGGCACCGGGGAGCTGTTTTTT. This codes for CSAIDRGGTGELFF.

In this sample, this clonotype turned up a few times. This chain joins TRBV28 and TRBJ2-5, with TRBD1 identical over 8 bases. Germline trimming cut 4 bases from V and 4 bases from J; bases unmatched to any gene: 11. Germline V CDR1 and CDR2: MDHEN, SYDVKM. The CDR3 contains 16 residues. CDR3 amino acids: CASSSDRGVPIETQYF. The CDR3 DNA reads as TGTGCCAGCAGTTCCGACAGGGGTGTTCCTATAGAGACCCAGTACTTC.

This clonotype was found a few times. The chain carries TRBV6-1 and TRBJ2-2; D possibly matches TRBD1 or TRBD2 (6 bases each). V was clipped by 0 bases and J by 5 bases, with 13 bases between them. Germline V CDR1 and CDR2: MNHNS, SASEGT. The CDR3 length is 16 residues. The CDR3, as DNA: TGTGCCAGCAGTGAAGCGCGTCAGGGGAGGACCGGGGAGCTGTTTTTT. Translated, it gives CASSEARQGRTGELFF.

This rearrangement joins TRBV15 to TRBJ2-7; D remains unclear. This CDR3 region has 15 residues. The V and J ends lost 0 bases and 3 bases respectively, with 12 bases between them. CDR1 LNHNV and CDR2 YYDKDF come from the germline V gene (reference sequence). DNA of the CDR3: TGTGCCACCAGCAGAGAGGCAGTCTCCGGCTACGAGCAGTACTTC. Translating it yields CATSREAVSGYEQYF.

V is TRBV24-1 and J is TRBJ1-2; D is perhaps TRBD1 (6 bases). The V and J ends lost 3 bases and 14 bases respectively, with 12 bases between them. Germline V gene sequence: CDR1 KGHDR, CDR2 SFDVKD. The CDR3 runs 11 residues. The CDR3 loop is CATSDADSTTF. CDR3 nucleotides: TGTGCCACCAGTGATGCGGACAGTACGACCTTC.

This clonotype was recorded a few times. Germline is not matched at one junction end, which may reflect a read error. V gene TRBV7-8 combines with J gene TRBJ2-7; D unresolved. The germline V gene has CDR1 SGHVS and CDR2 FQNEAQ. CDR3 length: 13 amino acids. This CDR3 is CASSKEGPTEEYF. The CDR3, as DNA: TGTGCCAGCAGCAAAGAAGGCCCCACCGAGGAGTACTTC.

This clonotype was seen a handful of times. V is TRBV29-1 and J is TRBJ2-5; D tentatively reads TRBD1 or TRBD2 (5 bases each). V lost 2 bases to trimming and J lost 9 bases, with 13 bases between them. The CDR3 has 12 amino acids. Germline-derived CDR1 and CDR2 are SQVTM and ANQGSEA. CDR3 sequence (DNA): TGCAGCGTTGAAAGGGACCCGTTGGCCCAGTACTTC. It is translated as CSVERDPLAQYF.

This sequence joins TRBV9 and TRBJ1-1; TRBD1 agrees at 9 bases. Germline V CDR1 and CDR2: SGDLS, YYNGEE. After removal of 0 bases from V and 4 bases from J, the junction contained 7 bases not matched to a gene. This CDR3 is built from 16 residues. For the CDR3, the DNA is TGTGCCAGCAGCGTAGATCTGGACAGGGGACTCACTGAAGCTTTCTTT. This translates into CASSVDLDRGLTEAFF.

This clonotype was recorded a few times. The rearrangement joins TRBV3-1 to TRBJ2-3; D may be TRBD1 (6 bases). CDR1 and CDR2 (germline): LGHDT, YNNKEL (reference sequence). The CDR3 length is 17 residues. Trimming took off 0 bases at V and 2 bases at J, with 15 bases between the two ends. CDR3 protein: CASSQESQGSLTDTQYF. The CDR3 bases are TGTGCCAGCAGCCAAGAAAGTCAGGGGTCCCTCACAGATACGCAGTATTTT.

The J gene is TRBJ1-2, the V gene TRBV12-3 or TRBV12-4; D unclear. This CDR3 region has 12 residues. The germline V and J ends were trimmed by 2 bases and 2 bases, with 3 bases remaining between them. In DNA form, the CDR3 reads TGTGCCAGCAGTTTATTAAACTATGGCTACACCTTC. Its translation is CASSLLNYGYTF.

The gene calls are TRBV11-1 and TRBJ1-1; TRBD1 might be the D (6 bases). CDR3 size: 16 residues. Germline V gene sequence: CDR1 SGHAT, CDR2 FQDESV (reference sequence). V was trimmed by 4 bases and J by 0 bases, leaving 15 bases between them. In nucleotides, the CDR3 is TGTGCCAGCAGCTCACCCAGGACAGTCATGAACACTGAAGCTTTCTTT. Translating it yields CASSSPRTVMNTEAFF.

V gene TRBV3-1 combines with J gene TRBJ2-1; D possibly matches TRBD1 or TRBD2 (5 bases each). This CDR3 is 14 amino acids long. V was cut by 0 bases and J by 7 bases, with 10 bases left in between. The germline gives CDR1 LGHDT, CDR2 YNNKEL (reference sequence). The CDR3 here is CASSQDRDRNEQFF. DNA of the CDR3: TGTGCCAGCAGCCAAGATAGGGACCGAAATGAGCAGTTCTTC.

The chain couples TRBV5-6 to TRBJ2-3; 7 nucleotides match TRBD1. The CDR3 covers 15 residues. Trimming took 4 bases from V and 6 from J; bases not matched to a gene: 11. In germline, CDR1 is SGHDT, CDR2 YYEEEE. The CDR3 protein is CASSRTGLLRDTQYF. The CDR3 DNA reads as TGTGCCAGCAGCAGGACAGGCTTACTAAGGGATACGCAGTATTTT.

CDR3 sequence: CASSYTSGILHEQYF. DNA of the CDR3: TGTGCCAGCAGTTATACTAGCGGGATACTCCACGAGCAGTACTTC. This chain links TRBV6-2 or TRBV6-3 with TRBJ2-7, with 10 bases matching TRBD2. The ends lost 3 bases at V and 5 bases at J; junction bases unmatched: 7. The CDR3 extends over 15 amino acids. In germline, CDR1 is MNHEY, CDR2 SVGEGT.

This clonotype was seen only a few times. This chain links TRBV12-3 or TRBV12-4 with TRBJ2-7; D remains unclear. The length of the CDR3 is 12 residues. Trimming took off 7 bases at V and 6 bases at J, with 13 bases between the two ends. CDR3 nucleotide sequence: TGTGCCAGCACCTCACTCAACCGCGAGCAGTACTTC. Amino acids: CASTSLNREQYF.

This clonotype was observed a handful of times. The gene calls are TRBV6-5 and TRBJ1-2; D is uncertain. Per germline, CDR1 MNHEY and CDR2 SVGAGI. The CDR3 covers 13 residues. The V and J ends lost 4 bases and 4 bases respectively, with 10 bases between them. Written as DNA, the CDR3 is TGTGCCAGCAGTTCCGACGGAATCTATGGCTACACCTTC. It translates to CASSSDGIYGYTF.

In its sample, this clonotype was seen a few times. The rearrangement links TRBV24-1 to TRBJ1-5; D remains ambiguous. Germline values: CDR1 KGHDR, CDR2 SFDVKD. V was trimmed by 4 bases and J by 3 bases, leaving 3 bases between them. The CDR3 is 12 amino acids. The CDR3 DNA follows: TGTGCCACCAGTGAATCCAATCAGCCCCAGCATTTT. Protein sequence: CATSESNQPQHF.

This clonotype has just a few counts. This chain's CDR3 is CATSDPGRSGTDTQYF. DNA of the CDR3: TGTGCCACCAGTGACCCAGGACGGAGCGGCACAGATACGCAGTATTTT. The J gene is TRBJ2-3, the V gene TRBV24-1, with D hard to call. The ends were cut back, 4 bases at V and 1 base at J, with 14 bases in the middle. The length of the CDR3 is 16 residues. The V gene's germline CDR1 is KGHDR and CDR2 SFDVKD.

The gene calls are TRBV29-1 and TRBJ2-2; D is unclear. CDR3 length: 14 amino acids. Trimming stripped 6 bases from V and 3 bases from J, with 14 bases between. Germline V gene data show CDR1 as SQVTM and CDR2 as ANQGSEA. The CDR3 loop reads CSVGPSADTGELFF. The DNA for the CDR3 is TGCAGCGTCGGACCCTCCGCTGACACCGGGGAGCTGTTTTTT.

The J gene is TRBJ2-2, the V gene TRBV3-1; perhaps TRBD1 as D (5 bases). CDR1 and CDR2 (germline): LGHDT, YNNKEL (reference sequence). Trimming took 1 base from V and 8 from J, leaving 20 bases between them. The CDR3 consists of 17 residues. The CDR3 region is CASSQVWGPRGTGELFF. For the CDR3, the DNA is TGTGCCAGCAGCCAAGTGTGGGGCCCCCGTGGCACAGGGGAGCTGTTTTTT.

This sequence joins TRBV5-1 and TRBJ1-2; the D is unclear. In germline, CDR1 is SGHRS, CDR2 YFSETQ. V lost 0 bases, J lost 7 bases, and 25 bases lay in between. The CDR3 has 18 amino acids. This CDR3 is CASSLGLPRRASGGGYTF. The CDR3 nucleotides are TGCGCCAGCAGCTTGGGACTTCCCAGGAGGGCGTCGGGAGGTGGCTACACCTTC.